The TCR beta chain under discussion was sequenced for a study of cytomegalovirus exposure and HLA in healthy donors. Study information: The approximately 670 first-cohort repertoires and the 130 or so validation repertoires shared the same platform, a later analysis reported.

The method was immunoSEQ multiplex PCR; TCRdb's version includes in-frame clones alone and lacks a portion of them. In the table there are over 100,000 clones, 85% to 90% of which are singletons. The donors were part of the validation cohort, which consisted of under 150 subjects and was separate from the first cohort of about 670 subjects. V lost 4 bases and J 8 bases, leaving 26 bases between the germline ends. CDR3 length: 17 amino acids. Germline CDR1 is LNHDA and CDR2 is SQIVND (reference sequence). Sample: PBMCs. This rearrangement joins TRBV19 to TRBJ1-2; possible D gene TRBD1, 6 bases. The sequence was obtained from a woman aged 18-29 years in good health and CMV-seronegative. The CDR3 coding sequence is TGTGCCAGTAGTACGCCATGGACAGACCAGCGTTTTAGGGGCTACACCTTC. Translation: CASSTPWTDQRFRGYTF.